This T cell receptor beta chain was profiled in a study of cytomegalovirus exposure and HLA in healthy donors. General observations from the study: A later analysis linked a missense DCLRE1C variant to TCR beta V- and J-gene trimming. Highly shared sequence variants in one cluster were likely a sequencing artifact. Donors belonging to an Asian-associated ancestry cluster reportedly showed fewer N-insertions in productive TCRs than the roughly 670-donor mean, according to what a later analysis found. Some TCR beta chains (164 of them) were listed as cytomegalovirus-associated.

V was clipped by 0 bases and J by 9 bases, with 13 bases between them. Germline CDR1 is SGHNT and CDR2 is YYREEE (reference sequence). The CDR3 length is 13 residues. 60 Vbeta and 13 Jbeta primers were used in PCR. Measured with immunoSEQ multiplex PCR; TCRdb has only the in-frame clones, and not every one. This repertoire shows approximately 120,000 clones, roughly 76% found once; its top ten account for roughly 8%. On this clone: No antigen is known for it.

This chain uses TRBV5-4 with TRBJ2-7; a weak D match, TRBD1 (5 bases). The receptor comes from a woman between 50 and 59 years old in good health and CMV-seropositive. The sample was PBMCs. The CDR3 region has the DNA TGTGCCAGCAGCTTGGGATGGGGCCCCCGGCAGTACTTC. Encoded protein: CASSLGWGPRQYF.